This TCR beta chain was identified during a study of human T cells and chemical hapten exposure. Study-wide findings and caveats: The count of PT1 expanded TCRs correlated positively with patch test score.

The CDR3 consists of 13 residues. V was pared by 5 bases and J by 5 bases, with 11 bases between. The germline gives CDR1 SGHTA, CDR2 FQGNSA. Note on this clonotype: Its antigen is currently unknown.

Source study methods: Samples ranged from about 20,000 to 750,000 TCRs, with a median of roughly 95,000. Using its own MiXCR run on the RACE reads, TCRdb lists one record per CDR3 protein. TCRdb's processing, not the authors', yielded these V and J calls. The sample holds a few hundred thousand distinct CDR3 sequences; about 8.6% are singletons and the top ten take about 2.1%. Time point meaning: pre-sensitization, week 0. Noted treatment: therapeutic diphenylcyclopropenone sensitization with weekly scalp DPC. This sequence was found in a middle-aged woman with alopecia areata. Some clones in this sample may be carry-over from other donors' samples. The input for sequencing was whole blood, taken in connection with sensitization to the hapten diphenylcyclopropenone (DPC). The chain uses TRBV7-2 and TRBJ2-3; no clear D gene. CDR3 sequence (DNA): TGTGCCAGCAGCCTAAGGTGGCAAGATACGCAGTATTTT. Residues: CASSLRWQDTQYF.